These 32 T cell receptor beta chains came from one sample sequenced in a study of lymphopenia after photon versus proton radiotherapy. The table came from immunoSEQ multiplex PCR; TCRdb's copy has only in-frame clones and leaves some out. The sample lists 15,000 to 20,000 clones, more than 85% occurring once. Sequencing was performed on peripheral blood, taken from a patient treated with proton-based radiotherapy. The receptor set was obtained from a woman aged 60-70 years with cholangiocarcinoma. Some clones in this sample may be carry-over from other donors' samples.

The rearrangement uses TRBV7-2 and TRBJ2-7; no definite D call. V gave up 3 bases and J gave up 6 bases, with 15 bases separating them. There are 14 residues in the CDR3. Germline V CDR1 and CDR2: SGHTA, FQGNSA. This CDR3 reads CASSFVNPASEQYF. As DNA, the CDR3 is TGTGCCAGCAGCTTCGTTAACCCAGCATCCGAGCAGTACTTC. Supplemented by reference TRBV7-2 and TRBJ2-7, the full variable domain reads GAGVSQSPSNKVTEKGKDVELRCDPISGHTALYWYRQSLGQGLEFLIYFQGNSAPDKSGLPSDRFSAERTGGSVSTLTIQRTQQEDSAVYLCASSFVNPASEQYFGPGTRLTVT.

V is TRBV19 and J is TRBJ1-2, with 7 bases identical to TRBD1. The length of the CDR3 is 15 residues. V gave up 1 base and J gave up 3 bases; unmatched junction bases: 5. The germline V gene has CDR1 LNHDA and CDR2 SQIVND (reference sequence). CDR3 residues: CASSIGGQNHYGYTF. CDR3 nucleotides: TGTGCCAGTAGTATAGGGGGACAGAATCACTATGGCTACACCTTC. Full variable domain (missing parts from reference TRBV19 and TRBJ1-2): DGGITQSPKYLFRKEGQNVTLSCEQNLNHDAMYWYRQDPGQGLRLIYYSQIVNDFQKGDIAEGYSVSREKKESFPLTVTSAQKNPTAFYLCASSIGGQNHYGYTFGSGTRLTVV.

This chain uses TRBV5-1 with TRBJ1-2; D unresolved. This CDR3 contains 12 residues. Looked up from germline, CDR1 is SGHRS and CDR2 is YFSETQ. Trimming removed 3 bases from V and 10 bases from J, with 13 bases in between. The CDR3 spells CASSSDKDVYTF. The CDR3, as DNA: TGCGCCAGCAGCTCAGACAAGGATGTCTACACCTTC. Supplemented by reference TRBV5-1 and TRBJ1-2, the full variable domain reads KAGVTQTPRYLIKTRGQQVTLSCSPISGHRSVSWYQQTPGQGLQFLFEYFSETQRNKGNFPGRFSGRQFSNSRSEMNVSTLELGDSALYLCASSSDKDVYTFGSGTRLTVV.

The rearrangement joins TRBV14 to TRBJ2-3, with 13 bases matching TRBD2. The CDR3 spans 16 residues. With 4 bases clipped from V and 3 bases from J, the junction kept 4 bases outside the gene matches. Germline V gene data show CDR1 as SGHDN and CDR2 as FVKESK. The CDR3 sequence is CASSPGLAGKTDTQYF. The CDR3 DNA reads TGTGCCAGCAGCCCGGGACTAGCGGGAAAGACAGATACGCAGTATTTT.

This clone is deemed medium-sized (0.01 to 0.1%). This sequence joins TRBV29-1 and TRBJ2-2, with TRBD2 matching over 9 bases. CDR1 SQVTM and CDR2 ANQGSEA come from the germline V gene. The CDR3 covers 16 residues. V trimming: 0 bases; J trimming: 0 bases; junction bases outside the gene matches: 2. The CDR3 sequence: CSVEEAGGPNTGELFF. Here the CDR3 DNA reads TGCAGCGTTGAAGAAGCGGGGGGCCCGAACACCGGGGAGCTGTTTTTT.

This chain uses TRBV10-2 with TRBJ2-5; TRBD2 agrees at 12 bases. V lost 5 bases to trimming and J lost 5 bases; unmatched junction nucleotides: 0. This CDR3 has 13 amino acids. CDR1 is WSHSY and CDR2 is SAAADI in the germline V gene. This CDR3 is CASSTSGRETQYF. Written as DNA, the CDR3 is TGCGCCAGCAGTACTAGCGGGAGGGAGACCCAGTACTTC.

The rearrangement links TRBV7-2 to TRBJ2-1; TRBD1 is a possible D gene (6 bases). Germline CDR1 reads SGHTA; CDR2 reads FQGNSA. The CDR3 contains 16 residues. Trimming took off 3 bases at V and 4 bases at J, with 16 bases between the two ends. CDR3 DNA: TGTGCCAGCAGCTTTAGTAGGGGGATTTATTACAATGAGCAGTTCTTC. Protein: CASSFSRGIYYNEQFF.

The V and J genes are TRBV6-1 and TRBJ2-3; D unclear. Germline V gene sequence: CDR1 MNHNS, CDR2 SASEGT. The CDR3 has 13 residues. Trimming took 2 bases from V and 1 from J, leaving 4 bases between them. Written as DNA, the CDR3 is TGTGCCAGCAGTGAAAGTGGCACAGATACGCAGTATTTT. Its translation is CASSESGTDTQYF.

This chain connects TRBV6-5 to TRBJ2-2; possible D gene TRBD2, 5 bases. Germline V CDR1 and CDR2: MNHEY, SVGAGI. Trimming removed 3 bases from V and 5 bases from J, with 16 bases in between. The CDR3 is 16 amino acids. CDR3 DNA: TGTGCCAGCAGTTATTTTGCGAGGGCTGGTACCGGGGAGCTGTTTTTT. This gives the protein CASSYFARAGTGELFF.

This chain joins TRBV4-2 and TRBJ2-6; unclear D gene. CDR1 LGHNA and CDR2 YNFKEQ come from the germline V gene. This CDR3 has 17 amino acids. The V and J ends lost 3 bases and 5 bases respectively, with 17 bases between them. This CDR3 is CASSHLRLQSRANVLTF. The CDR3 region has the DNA TGTGCCAGCAGCCACCTCCGGTTACAAAGTCGGGCCAACGTCCTGACTTTC.

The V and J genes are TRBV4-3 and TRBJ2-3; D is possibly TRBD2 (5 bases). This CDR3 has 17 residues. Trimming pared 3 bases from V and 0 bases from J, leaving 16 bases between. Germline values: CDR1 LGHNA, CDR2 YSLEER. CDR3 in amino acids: CASSHAWVRGSTDTQYF. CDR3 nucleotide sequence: TGCGCCAGCAGCCACGCCTGGGTTCGGGGTAGCACAGATACGCAGTATTTT.

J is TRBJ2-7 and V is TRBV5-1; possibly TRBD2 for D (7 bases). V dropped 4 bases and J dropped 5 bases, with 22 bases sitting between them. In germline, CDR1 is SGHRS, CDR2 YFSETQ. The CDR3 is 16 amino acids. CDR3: CASSGGAAIPGHEQYF. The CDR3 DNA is TGCGCCAGCAGCGGGGGGGCCGCGATCCCAGGCCACGAGCAGTACTTC. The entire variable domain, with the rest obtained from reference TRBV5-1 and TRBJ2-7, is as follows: KAGVTQTPRYLIKTRGQQVTLSCSPISGHRSVSWYQQTPGQGLQFLFEYFSETQRNKGNFPGRFSGRQFSNSRSEMNVSTLELGDSALYLCASSGGAAIPGHEQYFGPGTRLTVT.

The CDR3 reads CASSLWQGGPDTQYF. DNA of the CDR3: TGCGCCAGCAGCTTGTGGCAGGGAGGCCCAGATACGCAGTATTTT. V gene TRBV5-1 combines with J gene TRBJ2-3; a possible D gene is TRBD2 (6 bases). V was trimmed by 1 base and J by 4 bases, leaving 13 bases between them. The germline V gene has CDR1 SGHRS and CDR2 YFSETQ. The length of the CDR3 is 15 residues.

The CDR3 loop is CASSLSEVGQANSPLHF. The CDR3 region has the DNA TGTGCCAGCAGCTTGAGTGAAGTGGGACAGGCCAATTCACCCCTCCACTTT. This chain connects TRBV5-5 to TRBJ1-6; 8 nucleotides line up with TRBD1. The CDR3 covers 17 residues. Germline V lookup: CDR1 SGHKS, CDR2 YYEKEE (reference sequence). The J segment lost 7 bases and the V segment lost 1 base, leaving 10 bases of the junction unmatched.

The CDR3 DNA sequence: TGCAGTGCTACTCGGAACACTGAAGCTTTCTTT. Translation gives CSATRNTEAFF. The chain combines TRBV20-1 with TRBJ1-1; D gene ambiguous. The CDR3 contains 11 residues. Germline lookup yields CDR1 DFQATT and CDR2 SNEGSKA (reference sequence). V lost 4 bases and J lost 1, with 4 bases in between.

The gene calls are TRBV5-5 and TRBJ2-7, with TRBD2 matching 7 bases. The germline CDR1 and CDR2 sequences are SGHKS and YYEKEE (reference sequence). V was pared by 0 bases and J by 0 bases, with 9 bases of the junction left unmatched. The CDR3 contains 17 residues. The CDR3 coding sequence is TGTGCCAGCAGCTTGGCGGTCGGGGGGTTAAGCTCCTACGAGCAGTACTTC. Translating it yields CASSLAVGGLSSYEQYF.

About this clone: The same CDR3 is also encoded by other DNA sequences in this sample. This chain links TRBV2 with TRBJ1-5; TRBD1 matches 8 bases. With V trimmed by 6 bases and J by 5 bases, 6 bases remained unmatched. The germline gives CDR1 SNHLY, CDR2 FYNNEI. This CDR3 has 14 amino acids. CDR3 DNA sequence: TGTGCCAGCAGCCCGACAGGGGAGGATCAGCCCCAGCATTTT. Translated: CASSPTGEDQPQHF.

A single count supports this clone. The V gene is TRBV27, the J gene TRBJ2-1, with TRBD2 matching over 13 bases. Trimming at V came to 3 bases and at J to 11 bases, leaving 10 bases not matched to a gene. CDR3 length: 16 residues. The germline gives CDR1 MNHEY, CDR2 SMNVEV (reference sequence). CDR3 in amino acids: CASSFPGTSGDRKQFF. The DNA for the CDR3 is TGTGCCAGCAGTTTTCCGGGGACTAGCGGGGATAGGAAGCAGTTCTTC.

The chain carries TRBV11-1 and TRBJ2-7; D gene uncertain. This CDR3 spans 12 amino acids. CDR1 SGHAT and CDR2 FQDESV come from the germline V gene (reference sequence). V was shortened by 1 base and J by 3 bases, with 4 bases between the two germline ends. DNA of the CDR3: TGTGCCAGCAGCTTAGGACGCTACGAGCAGTACTTC. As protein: CASSLGRYEQYF.

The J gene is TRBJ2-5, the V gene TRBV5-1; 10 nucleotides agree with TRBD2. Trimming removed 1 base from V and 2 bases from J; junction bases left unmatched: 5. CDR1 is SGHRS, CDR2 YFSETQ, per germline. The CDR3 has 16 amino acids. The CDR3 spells CASSLQPAGGQETQYF. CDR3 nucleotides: TGCGCCAGCAGCTTGCAGCCAGCGGGAGGGCAAGAGACCCAGTACTTC.

CDR3 protein: CSVGQGFNGYTF. The CDR3 region has the DNA TGCAGCGTTGGGCAGGGATTTAATGGCTACACCTTC. This chain uses TRBV29-1 with TRBJ1-2, with D possibly matching TRBD1 (5 bases). The V end was cut by 4 bases, the J end by 6 bases, with 12 bases between. This CDR3 contains 12 residues. In germline, CDR1 is SQVTM, CDR2 ANQGSEA.

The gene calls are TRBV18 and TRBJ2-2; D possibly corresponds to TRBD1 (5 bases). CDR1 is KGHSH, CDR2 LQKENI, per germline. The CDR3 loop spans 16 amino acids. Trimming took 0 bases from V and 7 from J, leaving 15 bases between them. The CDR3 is CASSPPSRQGIGELFF. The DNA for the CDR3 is TGTGCCAGCTCACCACCGTCTAGGCAGGGAATCGGGGAGCTGTTTTTT.

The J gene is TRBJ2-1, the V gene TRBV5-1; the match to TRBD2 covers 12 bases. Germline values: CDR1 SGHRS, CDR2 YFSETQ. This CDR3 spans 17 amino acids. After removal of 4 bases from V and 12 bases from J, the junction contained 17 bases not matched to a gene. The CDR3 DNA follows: TGCGCCAGCAGCCCGGATTCCGGGACTAGCGGGCTAGGGGGGCAGTTCTTC. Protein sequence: CASSPDSGTSGLGGQFF.

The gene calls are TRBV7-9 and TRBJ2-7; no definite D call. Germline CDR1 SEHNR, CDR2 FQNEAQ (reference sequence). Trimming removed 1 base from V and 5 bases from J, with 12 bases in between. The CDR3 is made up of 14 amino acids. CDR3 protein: CASSLVPEADEQYF. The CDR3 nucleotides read TGTGCCAGCAGCTTAGTGCCAGAGGCCGACGAGCAGTACTTC.

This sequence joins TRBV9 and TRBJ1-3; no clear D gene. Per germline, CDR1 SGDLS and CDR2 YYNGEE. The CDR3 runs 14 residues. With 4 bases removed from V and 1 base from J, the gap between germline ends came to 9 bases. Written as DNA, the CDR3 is TGTGCCAGCAGCTCAGGAAGATCTGGAAACACCATATATTTT. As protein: CASSSGRSGNTIYF. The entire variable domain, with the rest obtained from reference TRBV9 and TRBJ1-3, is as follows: DSGVTQTPKHLITATGQRVTLRCSPRSGDLSVYWYQQSLDQGLQFLIQYYNGEERAKGNILERFSAQQFPDLHSELNLSSLELGDSALYFCASSSGRSGNTIYFGEGSWLTVV.

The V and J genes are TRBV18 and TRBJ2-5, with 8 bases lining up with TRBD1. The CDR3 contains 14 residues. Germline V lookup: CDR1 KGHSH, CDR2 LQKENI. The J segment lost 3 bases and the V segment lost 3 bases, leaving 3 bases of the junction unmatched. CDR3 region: CASSPGTGEETQYF. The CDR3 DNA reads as TGTGCCAGCTCACCGGGGACAGGTGAAGAGACCCAGTACTTC. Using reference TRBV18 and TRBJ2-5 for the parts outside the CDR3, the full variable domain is NAGVMQNPRHLVRRRGQEARLRCSPMKGHSHVYWYRQLPEEGLKFMVYLQKENIIDESGMPKERFSAEFPKEGPSILRIQQVVRGDSAAYFCASSPGTGEETQYFGPGTRLLVL.

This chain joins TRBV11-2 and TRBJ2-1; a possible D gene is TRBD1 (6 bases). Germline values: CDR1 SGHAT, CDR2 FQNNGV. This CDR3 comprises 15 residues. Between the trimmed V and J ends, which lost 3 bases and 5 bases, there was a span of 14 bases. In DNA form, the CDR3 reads TGTGCCAGCAGCTTTTTGACAGGTGGTAACAATGAGCAGTTCTTC. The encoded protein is CASSFLTGGNNEQFF.

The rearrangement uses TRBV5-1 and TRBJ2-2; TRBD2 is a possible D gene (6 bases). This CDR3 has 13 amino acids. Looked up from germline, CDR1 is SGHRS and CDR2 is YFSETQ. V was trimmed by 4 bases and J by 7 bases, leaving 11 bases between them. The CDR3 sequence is CASSPRDFGELFF. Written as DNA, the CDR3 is TGCGCCAGCAGCCCTAGGGACTTCGGGGAGCTGTTTTTT.

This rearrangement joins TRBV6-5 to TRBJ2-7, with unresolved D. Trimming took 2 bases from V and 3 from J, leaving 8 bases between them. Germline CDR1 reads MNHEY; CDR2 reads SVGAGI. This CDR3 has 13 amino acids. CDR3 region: CASSYGRRYEQYF. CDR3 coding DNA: TGTGCCAGCAGTTACGGCCGTCGCTACGAGCAGTACTTC.

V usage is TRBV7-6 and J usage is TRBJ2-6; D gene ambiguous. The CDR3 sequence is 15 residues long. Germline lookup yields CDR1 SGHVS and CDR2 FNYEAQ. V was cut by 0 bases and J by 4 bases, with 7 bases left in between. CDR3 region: CASSLAFRGANVLTF. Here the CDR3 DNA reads TGTGCCAGCAGCTTAGCGTTCAGGGGGGCCAACGTCCTGACTTTC.

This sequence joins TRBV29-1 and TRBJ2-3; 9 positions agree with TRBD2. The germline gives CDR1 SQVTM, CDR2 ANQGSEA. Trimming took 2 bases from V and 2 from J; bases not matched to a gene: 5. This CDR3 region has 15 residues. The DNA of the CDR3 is TGCAGCGTTGAACAACTAGCGGGTCACACAGATACGCAGTATTTT. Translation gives CSVEQLAGHTDTQYF.

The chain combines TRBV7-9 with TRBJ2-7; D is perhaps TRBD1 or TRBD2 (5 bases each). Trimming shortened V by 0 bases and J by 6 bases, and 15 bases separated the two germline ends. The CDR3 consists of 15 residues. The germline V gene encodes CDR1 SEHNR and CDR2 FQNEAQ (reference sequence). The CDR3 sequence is CASSLAEQGAREQYF. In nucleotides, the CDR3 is TGTGCCAGCAGCTTAGCAGAGCAGGGAGCGCGCGAGCAGTACTTC.